This T cell receptor (beta chain) appears in the sequencing data of a study of OX40 agonist ivuxolimab in advanced cancers. In the study overall: Patients with prior anti-PD-1, anti-PD-L1 or anti-CTLA-4 therapy were eligible; approximately 40% had some. Findings and limits, study-wide: Researchers did not determine the expanded peripheral T cells' antigen specificity. Partial responders treated at 0.1-3.0 mg/kg exhibited clonal expansion among the lowest measured.

A remark on this clone: Its matching antigen is unknown.

Produced via immunoSEQ multiplex PCR; TCRdb's table is partial and in-frame only. The repertoire consists of over 45,000 clones, with around 74% occurring once and the leading ten covering under 2%. V gave up 10 bases and J gave up 7 bases; unmatched junction bases: 9. The germline gives CDR1 MDHEN, CDR2 SYDVKM. This CDR3 has 12 residues. This sample comprised CD4+ or CD8+ T cells sorted from blood, obtained in a trial of the OX40 agonist ivuxolimab. This receptor was obtained from an adult with an advanced solid tumor such as melanoma, head and neck, liver or kidney cancer. The chain carries TRBV28 and TRBJ1-2; TRBD1 matches 7 bases. The CDR3 protein is CATTSRGLGYTF. CDR3 sequence (DNA): TGTGCCACCACATCAAGGGGGCTTGGCTACACCTTC.